The sequence of this T cell receptor beta chain was determined in a study of identical twins listed by TCRdb under 2016. Regarding the complete study: To test whether fetal clonotypes persist, this study deep-sequenced TCR alpha and beta repertoires from monozygotic twins, from unrelated adults of various ages, and from cord blood. To rule out contamination, the twin experiments were replicated at different times with different library preparation protocols. What the study reported, not specific to this receptor: Invariant T cells such as MAIT and iNKT could partly confound zero-insertion analyses, although diverse VJ usage argued against such confounding for most clonotypes. Out-of-frame TCR alpha sequences shared between twins showed an excess of low generation-probability sequences compared with coincidental sharing between unrelated individuals. Abundant cord blood beta clonotypes had fewer insertions, young adult naive repertoires showed a similar but weaker trend, and memory repertoires showed no such trend. The excess sharing between twins in beta out-of-frame sequences was weaker because fewer shared sequences reduced the signal-to-noise ratio. Because the same donors could not be followed over many years, the conclusions depended on cross-sectional statistical analysis. Out-of-frame TCR alpha sharing in monozygotic twins was systematically underestimated by recombination models, whereas sharing between unrelated individuals was in agreement with the recombination models.

Trimming takes 5 bases off V and 13 bases off J; junction bases not matched to a gene: 10. The germline V gene supplies CDR1 ENHRY and CDR2 SYGVKD. The CDR3 has 14 amino acids, counting the end cysteine and phenylalanine. Only the CDR3 part of the read is kept: 42 bases, read in frame from the first base. All donors were healthy Caucasians. The study also sequenced three unrelated non-twin adults: a male aged 18 to 30, a male aged 50 to 60 and a female aged 50 to 60. Miltenyi CD45RO+ enrichment and human naive T-cell isolation kits were used to isolate memory (CD45RO+) and naive T cells from PBMC. The protocol used for the library was 5' RACE. TCRdb shows the sequencer as Illumina HiSeq 2000. A universal primer binding site was introduced by template switching, and a unique molecular identifier was present in the final cDNA, enabling accurate counting of TCR cDNA molecules. First-strand cDNA for TCR alpha and beta chains was synthesized from specific primers in the conserved constant-segment region. To control for contamination, every cDNA library carried two barcodes: a SMART-Mk sample barcode plus Illumina barcodes. TruSeq adapter sequences, together with Illumina sample barcodes, were added in two successive PCR steps. The TCR alpha and beta cDNA libraries were sequenced on the Illumina HiSeq platform using custom primers. The original pipeline was this. MiGEC was used to process raw reads and extract unique molecular identifiers, and MiXCR was used to find CDR3 positions. For each individual, recombination models were inferred using an EM algorithm with the repgenHMM and IGoR tools. Shared clonotypes were analyzed with the tcR package in R, and sharing was normalized by the product of cloneset sizes. Out-of-frame nonproductive sequences were analyzed to study raw recombination free of thymic and clonal selection effects. Clones were called with MiXCR by TCRdb after fastp trimmed the public reads at Q25, and only in-frame beta chains were retained. All rows with the same CDR3 protein become a single entry with the most common DNA and genes. The V and J calls were not made by the authors but by TCRdb's processing. This sample holds more than 650,000 distinct CDR3 sequences; roughly 6.2% were observed only once. The top ten constitute under 2% of the sample.

This clonotype was detected ten times or more. The target of this receptor is not known. Per-base qualities were not stored, and no clone one base away is much larger. The rearranged segments are TRBV10-3 and TRBJ2-1, with TRBD2 identical over 11 junction bases. Sequenced sample: naive T cells sorted from blood. Reading the label with the study, this specimen's cell subset or site is: cells isolated with a human naive T-cell isolation kit. This receptor was taken from a man aged 18-30 years in good health. The DNA is as follows: TGTGCCATCAGTCCAGTTTTAGCGGGAGGGAATCAGTTCTTC. Its protein reads: CAISPVLAGGNQFF.